This T cell receptor beta chain was obtained from a study of blood T cell repertoires in COVID-19. This clone appeared a few times. This CDR3 has 14 amino acids. Germline lookup yields CDR1 SNHLY and CDR2 FYNNEI. V lost 2 bases and J lost 7, with 14 bases in between. Methods used by the authors: Reference gene primer amplification gave nucleated cell count estimates. Produced via immunoSEQ multiplex PCR; TCRdb's table is partial and in-frame only. V and J calls and clone size come straight from that table; D and trimming were deduced from the DNA. The data contain about 250,000 clones, 70% to 90% of them singletons.

The clonotype originates from a man in his forties or fifties with active or convalescent COVID-19. The chain couples TRBV2 to TRBJ1-1, with D perhaps matching TRBD1 (6 bases). The sample consisted of peripheral blood. The CDR3 bases are TGTGCCAGCAGTGAAATTGGGACACCGATTGAAGCTTTCTTT. Encoded protein: CASSEIGTPIEAFF.